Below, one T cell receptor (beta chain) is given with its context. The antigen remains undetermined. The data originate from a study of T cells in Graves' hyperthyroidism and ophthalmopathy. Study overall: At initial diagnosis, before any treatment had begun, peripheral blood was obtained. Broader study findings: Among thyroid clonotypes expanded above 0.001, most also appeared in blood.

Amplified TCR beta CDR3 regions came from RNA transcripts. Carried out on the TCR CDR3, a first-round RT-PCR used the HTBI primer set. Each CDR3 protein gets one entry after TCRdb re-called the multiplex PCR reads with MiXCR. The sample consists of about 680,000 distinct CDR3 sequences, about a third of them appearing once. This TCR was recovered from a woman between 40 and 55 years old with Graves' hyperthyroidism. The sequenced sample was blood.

The CDR3, as DNA: TGTGCCAGCAGCTCCCGGACAGGGACGAACACCGGGGAGCTGTTTTTT. Residues: CASSSRTGTNTGELFF. The V and J genes are TRBV11-3 and TRBJ2-2, with 8 bases that match TRBD1. This CDR3 has 16 residues. CDR1 and CDR2 from the germline V gene are SGHNT and YENEEA. Losses at the gene ends were 4 bases for V and 0 bases for J; bases not matched to a gene: 4.